The rows below give T cell receptor beta chains drawn from one sample of a study of long-term antiretroviral therapy in people with HIV. Using immunoSEQ multiplex PCR, the repertoire was profiled, and TCRdb retains in-frame clones only, with some absent. Of some 22,000 clones listed, 70% to 90% were seen once; the top ten hold more than 3%. Sequencing used unsorted PBMCs, obtained about 4 years after starting antiretroviral therapy. The receptor set was obtained from a man between 18 and 29 years old with HIV. The CDR3 runs from the conserved cysteine through the conserved F or W. Fields, in order: J gene, V gene, clone size, D gene, CDR3 DNA, CDR3 protein. The D gene is left open where the match is weak. Clone size is not always given. Where it is, it says once, few, many or a class for expanded clones.

>TRBJ1-3|TRBV28|NA|TRBD1
TGTGCCAGCCACGGACAGGGACACTCTGGAAACACCATATATTTT
CASHGQGHSGNTIYF
>TRBJ1-6|TRBV7-9|NA|NA
TGTGCCAGCAGCTTGTTGGGTTCACCCCTCCACTTT
CASSLLGSPLHF
>TRBJ2-7|TRBV6-1|once|TRBD1
TGTGCCACGACGTTGGGACAGGGGGACCCCTACGAGCAGTACTTC
CATTLGQGDPYEQYF
>TRBJ2-2|TRBV7-9|NA|NA
TGTGCCAGCAGCTTAATGGGTGTAGGCACCGGGGAGCTGTTTTTT
CASSLMGVGTGELFF
>TRBJ2-5|TRBV11-1|NA|TRBD2
TGTGCCAGCAGCTTAGAGTACCTAGCGGAGTCCCAAGAGACCCAGTACTTC
CASSLEYLAESQETQYF
>TRBJ1-1|TRBV19|NA|TRBD1
TGTGCCAGTCTCGACCGGGACAGGGGCACTGAAGCTTTCTTT
CASLDRDRGTEAFF
>TRBJ1-3|TRBV19|NA|NA
TGTGCCAGCGGGACGGCGGGAAACACCATATATTTT
CASGTAGNTIYF
>TRBJ1-2|TRBV5-1|NA|NA
TGCGCCAGCAGCTTGGAACCTAGGCCTAACTATGGCTACACCTTC
CASSLEPRPNYGYTF
>TRBJ2-2|TRBV6-1|NA|NA
TGTGCCAGCAGTGAACAGGGGGGAGAAAACACCGGGGAGCTGTTTTTT
CASSEQGGENTGELFF
>TRBJ1-2|TRBV7-9|NA|TRBD1
TGTGCCAGCAGCCCCAATCAGGGGGCGGTAGACTATGGCTGCACCTTC
CASSPNQGAVDYGCTF
>TRBJ2-3|TRBV5-1|NA|NA
TGCGCCAGCAGCTTGGGACAGCTCGACACAGATACGCAGTATTTT
CASSLGQLDTDTQYF
>TRBJ1-1|TRBV4-1|NA|NA
TGCGCCAGCAGCCAAGGGGGCCAGTCCAGGCCTCGGACTGAAGCTTTCTTT
CASSQGGQSRPRTEAFF
>TRBJ1-1|TRBV5-1|NA|TRBD1
TGCGCCAGCAGCTTGGGGGACAGGGAAACTGAAGCTTTCTTT
CASSLGDRETEAFF
>TRBJ1-2|TRBV28|NA|NA
TGTGCCAGCAGTTTGAGGGGAGGCGGCTATGGCTACACCTTC
CASSLRGGGYGYTF
>TRBJ1-6|TRBV9|NA|NA
TGTGCCAGCAGCGTGAGAACAGGGTGGAATTCACCCCTCCACTTT
CASSVRTGWNSPLHF
>TRBJ1-3|TRBV14|NA|TRBD1
TGTGCCAGCAGCCCTTCAACAGGGGCGGACACCATATATTTT
CASSPSTGADTIYF
>TRBJ1-1|TRBV7-2|NA|TRBD1
TGTGCCAGCAGCACCCGGGACAGGGGGACTGAAGCTTTCTTT
CASSTRDRGTEAFF
>TRBJ1-4|TRBV4-2|NA|TRBD1
TGTGCCAGCAGCCCCCGACAGGGAGATGAAAAACTGTTTTTT
CASSPRQGDEKLFF
>TRBJ2-1|TRBV4-1|NA|NA
TGCGCCAGCAGCCCCCCCGGCGACGGGGGGCTCAATGAGCAGTTCTTC
CASSPPGDGGLNEQFF
>TRBJ1-6|TRBV18|NA|TRBD1
TGTGCCAGCTCACCACAGGGACAGGGAGATTCACCCCTCCACTTT
CASSPQGQGDSPLHF
>TRBJ1-3|TRBV28|NA|NA
TGTGCCAGCAGTTTAGTGGGGGATGCTGGAAACACCATATATTTT
CASSLVGDAGNTIYF
>TRBJ1-3|TRBV29-1|once|NA
TGCAGCGTTGAAGATCCAGGGAACTCTGGAAACACCATATATTTT
CSVEDPGNSGNTIYF
>TRBJ1-1|TRBV9|NA|TRBD1
TGTGCCAGCAGCGTCACGGACAGGCACACTGAAGCTTTCTTT
CASSVTDRHTEAFF
>TRBJ2-3|TRBV25-1|NA|TRBD2
TGTGCCAGCAGTGATCTTTATAGCGGGGGGACAGATACGCAGTATTTT
CASSDLYSGGTDTQYF
>TRBJ2-7|TRBV19|NA|NA
TGTGCCAGTAGTATTACCACATCCCTAACAGGGACTCGGAAATACGAGCAGTACTTC
CASSITTSLTGTRKYEQYF
>TRBJ1-1|TRBV19|NA|NA
TGTGCCAGTAGTATTCGGGACATGAACACTGAAGCTTTCTTT
CASSIRDMNTEAFF
>TRBJ2-1|TRBV2|NA|NA
TGTGCCAGCAGTTGGGATGAGCAGTTCTTC
CASSWDEQFF
>TRBJ1-3|TRBV7-8|NA|NA
TGTGCCAGCAGCTTCCGGTCGGCTGGAAACACCATATATTTT
CASSFRSAGNTIYF
>TRBJ2-3|TRBV6-1|NA|TRBD2
TGTGCCAGCAGTGCGGCTAGCGGGGGAGGGACAGATACGCAGTATTTT
CASSAASGGGTDTQYF
>TRBJ2-3|TRBV2|NA|NA
TGTGCCAGCAGTGTAAGAGATACGCAGTATTTT
CASSVRDTQYF
>TRBJ2-6|TRBV6-1|NA|NA
TGTGCCAGCGCGGCTGGGGCCAACGTCCTGACTTTC
CASAAGANVLTF
>TRBJ2-1|TRBV10-1|NA|NA
TGCGCCAGCAGTGACAGGACAGATAGTCGCCGCGAGGGGCAGTTCTTC
CASSDRTDSRREGQFF
>TRBJ1-2|TRBV5-1|once|TRBD1
TGCGCCAGCAGACAAGAACAGGGGGCGTATGGCTACACCTTC
CASRQEQGAYGYTF
>TRBJ2-7|TRBV6-1|NA|NA
TGTGCCAGCACCGTTAACCCGGGCAGCTCCTACGAGCAGTACTTC
CASTVNPGSSYEQYF
>TRBJ1-3|TRBV19|NA|NA
TGTGCCAGTAGGACACAGAATACTGGAAACACCATATATTTT
CASRTQNTGNTIYF
>TRBJ1-1|TRBV6-5|NA|NA
TGTGCCAGCAGTTCCCCAGGCGGGGTGAACACTGAAGCTTTCTTT
CASSSPGGVNTEAFF
>TRBJ2-5|TRBV7-9|NA|TRBD2
TGTGCCAGCAGCTTACGGGGGGGGGCCCTGGAGACCCAGTACTTC
CASSLRGGALETQYF
>TRBJ2-2|TRBV7-6|NA|TRBD1
TGTGCCAGCAGCCCCGGACAGGAACGGCCCACCGGGGAGCTGTTTTTT
CASSPGQERPTGELFF
>TRBJ2-2|TRBV7-8|once|TRBD1
TGTGCCAGTACGGGCTTCGACAGGGGGAATACCGGGGAGCTGTTTTTT
CASTGFDRGNTGELFF
>TRBJ2-7|TRBV19|NA|NA
TGTGCCAGTAGTGAGTTCGGGTTCTACGAGCAGTACTTC
CASSEFGFYEQYF
>TRBJ1-1|TRBV19|NA|NA
TGTGCCAGTAGTACCCACCCAACGGCTGAAGCTTTCTTT
CASSTHPTAEAFF
>TRBJ2-7|TRBV4-1|NA|TRBD2
TGCGCCAGCAGCCAAGATCTGGGACTACCCCTTGTGCACTTC
CASSQDLGLPLVHF
>TRBJ1-1|TRBV25-1|once|NA
TGTGCCAGCAGTCTTGGCAGGGCTAGTGAAGCTTTCTTT
CASSLGRASEAFF
>TRBJ2-1|TRBV5-6|NA|NA
TGTGCCAGCAGCTTGCCTTTCTGGGGCTCCTACAATGAGCAGTTCTTC
CASSLPFWGSYNEQFF
>TRBJ1-6|TRBV2|NA|TRBD1
TGTGCCAGCGTGGGACAGGGGAGCTCACCCCTCCACTTT
CASVGQGSSPLHF
>TRBJ2-7|TRBV7-9|NA|NA
TGTGCCGCCCGGAGTGTGGGCGACGAGCAGTACTTC
CAARSVGDEQYF
>TRBJ2-2|TRBV6-5|NA|NA
TGTGCCAGCAGTTACTCGATTATAAGGAACACCGGGGAGCTGTTTTTT
CASSYSIIRNTGELFF
>TRBJ1-3|TRBV15|NA|NA
TGTGCCACCAGTCCAAATTGGCAGGAGAGCTCTGGAAACACCATATATTTT
CATSPNWQESSGNTIYF
>TRBJ1-1|TRBV2|NA|NA
TGTGCCAGCAGTGTTCGGGGGGCCATGAACACTGAAGCTTTCTTT
CASSVRGAMNTEAFF
>TRBJ2-5|TRBV9|NA|NA
TGTGCCAGCAGCGCCGGGCCCAAGGAAGAGACCCAGTACTTC
CASSAGPKEETQYF
>TRBJ1-2|TRBV19|few|NA
TGTGCCAGTAGACAAGCCAACGGGGGCTACACCTTC
CASRQANGGYTF
>TRBJ1-5|TRBV1|NA|NA
TGCACCAGCAGCCGGCGACAGGGACATAGCAATCAGCCCCAGCATTTT
CTSSRRQGHSNQPQHF
>TRBJ1-1|TRBV5-4|once|TRBD1
TGTGCCAGCAGCCAAACGGACAGGGAGGCTGAAGCTTTCTTT
CASSQTDREAEAFF
>TRBJ2-2|TRBV9|NA|TRBD1
TGTGCCAGCAGCGTTCCGAGACAGGGGAACACCGGGGAGCTGTTTTTT
CASSVPRQGNTGELFF